This TCR beta chain was obtained from a study of siplizumab effects on memory and regulatory T cells. Only in-frame clones appear in the TCRdb table, and some are missing; sequencing was by immunoSEQ multiplex PCR. The table records about 110,000 clones, 80% to 95% of them present only once. This clone appeared once. The CDR3 contains 15 residues. Looked up from germline, CDR1 is MNHEY and CDR2 is SMNVEV (reference sequence). The V and J ends lost 4 bases and 8 bases, in that order; junction bases with no gene match: 9. The chain has TRBV27 and TRBJ1-4; TRBD1 matches 8 bases. The receptor comes from a human donor in good health. The sample consisted of CD4+ T cells sorted from blood. As DNA, the CDR3 is TGTGCCAGCAGTTCTCGACAGGGGTTAAAGGAAAAACTGTTTTTT. Translating it yields CASSSRQGLKEKLFF.